The sequence of this T cell receptor beta chain was determined in a study of identical twins. General study results and limits: Within monozygotic twins, out-of-frame TCR alpha sharing was underestimated by the models. Invariant MAIT and iNKT cells are populations that could partly confound zero-insertion analyses.

At least ten counts were recorded for this clonotype. What it recognizes is unknown. TCRdb re-analysed the 5' RACE reads in MiXCR, keeping a single row per CDR3 protein. The sample consists of about 720,000 distinct CDR3 sequences, more than 6.5% of them appearing once. A further study also used this sample, focusing on yellow fever vaccine responses in identical twins.

Material for sequencing was PBMCs. This TCR came from a young woman in good health.

CDR3: CASGERGRNEQFF. In DNA, the CDR3 is TGTGCCAGCGGGGAGCGGGGCCGCAATGAGCAGTTCTTC. The rearrangement uses TRBV12-3 or TRBV12-4 and TRBJ2-1; the match to TRBD2 covers 7 bases. This CDR3 is 13 amino acids long. V shed 8 bases and J 6 bases; nucleotides not matched to a gene: 7.